The clone carrying this TCR beta chain was seen a handful of times. The sample comes from a study of cytomegalovirus exposure and HLA in healthy donors. This cohort consisted of healthy bone marrow donors. Germline loops: CDR1 MGHDK, CDR2 SYGVNS. The CDR3 covers 12 residues. Between the trimmed V and J ends, which lost 10 bases and 7 bases, there was a span of 13 bases. The PCR had 60 Vbeta and 13 Jbeta primers. Repertoires were generated with immunoSEQ multiplex PCR, while TCRdb's copy carries only in-frame clones and drops some. The table includes tens of thousands of clones, 77% detected once. The genes are TRBV25-1 and TRBJ1-4; D not resolved. Input material: PBMCs. This sequence originates from a man aged 25 to 45 in good health and CMV-seronegative. The CDR3 region is CANCYRGEKLFF. The CDR3 DNA reads as TGTGCCAACTGCTATAGAGGTGAAAAACTGTTTTTT.